This passage covers 9 T cell receptor beta chains from one sample sequenced in a study of T cells in localized non-small cell lung cancer. The assay was immunoSEQ multiplex PCR, and TCRdb's table has in-frame clones only and misses some. The repertoire holds about 18,000 clones, with over 80% as singletons. The source was peripheral blood, collected before any cancer treatment. The receptor set was obtained from a female donor older than 55 with stage I lung adenocarcinoma.

The chain employs TRBV4-3 and TRBJ2-3; D ambiguous. CDR3 length: 14 amino acids. Germline assignment: CDR1 LGHNA and CDR2 YSLEER. Trimming pared 1 base from V and 2 bases from J, leaving 7 bases between. The CDR3 sequence: CASSQAVSTDTQYF. The CDR3 DNA follows: TGCGCCAGCAGCCAAGCGGTCTCCACAGATACGCAGTATTTT.

Relative to its sample, this clone is medium-sized. The DNA for the CDR3 is TGTGCCAGCAGCTTAACGGGGTCCCGGGAGCTGTTTTTT. This sequence encodes CASSLTGSRELFF. This sequence joins TRBV7-3 and TRBJ2-2; no reliable D call. The germline V and J ends were trimmed by 0 bases and 9 bases, with 8 bases remaining between them. Germline assignment: CDR1 SGHTA and CDR2 FQGTGA. The CDR3 has 13 residues.

The chain is built from TRBV19 and TRBJ2-7; possibly TRBD2 for D (5 bases). Trimming shortened V by 5 bases and J by 1 base, and 12 bases separated the two germline ends. The CDR3 spans 14 residues. The germline V gene has CDR1 LNHDA and CDR2 SQIVND (reference sequence). In DNA, the CDR3 is TGTGCCAGTAGTCCGGACTTCTTGTCCTACGAGCAGTACTTC. Residues: CASSPDFLSYEQYF.

V usage is TRBV9 and J usage is TRBJ2-1; D may be TRBD1 or TRBD2 (5 bases each). There are 14 residues in the CDR3. The ends were cut back, 0 bases at V and 10 bases at J, with 14 bases in the middle. Germline CDR1 and CDR2: SGDLS and YYNGEE. CDR3 in DNA: TGTGCCAGCAGCGTAGACGGGACGTACGGCGAGCAGTTCTTC. Encoded protein: CASSVDGTYGEQFF.

This chain links TRBV29-1 with TRBJ1-2, with TRBD1 matching over 8 bases. Germline values: CDR1 SQVTM, CDR2 ANQGSEA. There are 15 residues in the CDR3. With 3 bases clipped from V and 5 bases from J, the junction kept 11 bases outside the gene matches. CDR3 loop: CSVDEAGGLVYGYTF. In DNA form, the CDR3 reads TGCAGCGTTGACGAGGCAGGGGGCTTGGTGTATGGCTACACCTTC.

CDR3 DNA: TGTGCCAGCAGTTCCGCCGGGCGGTATAACACTGAAGCTTTCTTT. This sequence encodes CASSSAGRYNTEAFF. The J gene is TRBJ1-1, the V gene TRBV6-5, with D unclear. Germline CDR1 and CDR2: MNHEY and SVGAGI. The CDR3 has 15 amino acids. V dropped 4 bases and J dropped 2 bases, with 14 bases sitting between them.

This chain uses TRBV5-3 with TRBJ1-4; possible D gene TRBD1, 5 bases. TRBV5-3 belongs to the ORF category, with a function that is uncertain. V lost 1 base to trimming and J lost 0 bases, with 13 bases between them. The CDR3 covers 17 residues. CDR3 nucleotide sequence: TGTGCCAGAAGCTTGCCCAGGGACGCCCCAACTAATGAAAAACTGTTTTTT. It translates to CARSLPRDAPTNEKLFF.

This clone was recorded a few times. The gene calls are TRBV4-1 and TRBJ1-2, with 8 bases identical to TRBD1. The CDR3 contains 15 residues. V trimming: 0 bases; J trimming: 6 bases; junction bases outside the gene matches: 6. Germline V gene lookup returns CDR1 MGHRA and CDR2 YSYEKL. The CDR3, as DNA: TGCGCCAGCAGCCAAGATAAAGGACAGGGTGATGGCTACACCTTC. Its translation is CASSQDKGQGDGYTF.

The rearrangement joins TRBV7-9 to TRBJ2-2; a weak D match, TRBD1 (6 bases). The germline V gene has CDR1 SEHNR and CDR2 FQNEAQ (reference sequence). CDR3 length: 12 residues. With 5 bases removed from V and 8 bases from J, the gap between germline ends came to 9 bases. The CDR3 region has the DNA TGTGCCAGCAGCCGAGGACAGGGGGAGCTGTTTTTT. It translates to CASSRGQGELFF.